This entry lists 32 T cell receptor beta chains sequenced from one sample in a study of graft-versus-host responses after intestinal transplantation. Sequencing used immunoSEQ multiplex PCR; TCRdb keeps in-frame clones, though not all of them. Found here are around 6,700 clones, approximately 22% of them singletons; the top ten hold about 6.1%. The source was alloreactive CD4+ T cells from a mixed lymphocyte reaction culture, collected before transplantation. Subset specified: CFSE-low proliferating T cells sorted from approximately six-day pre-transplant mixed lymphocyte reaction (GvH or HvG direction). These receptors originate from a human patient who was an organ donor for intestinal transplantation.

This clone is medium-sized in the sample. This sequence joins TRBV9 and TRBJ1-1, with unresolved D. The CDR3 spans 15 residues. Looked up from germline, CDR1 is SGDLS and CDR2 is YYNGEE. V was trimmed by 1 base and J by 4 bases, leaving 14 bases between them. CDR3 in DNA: TGTGCCAGCAGCGTACTTCCCTTACGAGGCACTGAAGCTTTCTTT. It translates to CASSVLPLRGTEAFF.

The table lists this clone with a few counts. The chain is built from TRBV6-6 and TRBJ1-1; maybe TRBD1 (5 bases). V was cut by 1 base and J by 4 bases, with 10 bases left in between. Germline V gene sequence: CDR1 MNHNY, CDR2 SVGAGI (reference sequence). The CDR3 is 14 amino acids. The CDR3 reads CASSYLTVSTEAFF. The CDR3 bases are TGTGCCAGCAGTTACTTGACAGTAAGCACTGAAGCTTTCTTT.

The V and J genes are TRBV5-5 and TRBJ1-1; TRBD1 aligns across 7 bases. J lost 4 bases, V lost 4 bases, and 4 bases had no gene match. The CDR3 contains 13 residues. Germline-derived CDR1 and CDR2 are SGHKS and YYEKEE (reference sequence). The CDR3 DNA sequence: TGTGCCAGCAGCACCAGGGGGGCCACTGAAGCTTTCTTT. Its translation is CASSTRGATEAFF.

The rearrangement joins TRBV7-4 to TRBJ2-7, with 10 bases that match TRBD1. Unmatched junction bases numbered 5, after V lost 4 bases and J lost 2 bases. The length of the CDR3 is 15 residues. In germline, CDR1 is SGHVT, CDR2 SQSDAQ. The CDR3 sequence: CASSYGTGVAYEQYF. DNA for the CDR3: TGTGCCAGCAGCTACGGGACAGGGGTCGCCTACGAGCAGTACTTC.

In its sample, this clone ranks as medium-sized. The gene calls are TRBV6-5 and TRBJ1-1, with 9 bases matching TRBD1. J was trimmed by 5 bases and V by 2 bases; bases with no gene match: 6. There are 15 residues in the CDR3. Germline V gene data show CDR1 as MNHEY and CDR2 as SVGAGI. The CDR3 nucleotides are TGTGCCAGCAGTTACGCCGACAGGGGGAGGACTGAAGCTTTCTTT. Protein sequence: CASSYADRGRTEAFF.

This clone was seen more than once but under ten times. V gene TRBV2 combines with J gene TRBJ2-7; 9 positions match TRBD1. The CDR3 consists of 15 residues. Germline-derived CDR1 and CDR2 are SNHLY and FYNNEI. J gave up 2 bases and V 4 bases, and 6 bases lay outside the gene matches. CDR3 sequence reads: CASSGVGQGPYEQYF. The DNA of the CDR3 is TGTGCCAGCAGTGGGGTTGGACAGGGGCCCTACGAGCAGTACTTC.

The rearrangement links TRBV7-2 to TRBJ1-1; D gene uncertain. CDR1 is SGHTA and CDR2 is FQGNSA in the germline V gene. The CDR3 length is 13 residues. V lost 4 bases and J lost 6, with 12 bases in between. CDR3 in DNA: TGTGCCAGCAGCTCCGGGAGATTGGCTGAAGCTTTCTTT. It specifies CASSSGRLAEAFF.

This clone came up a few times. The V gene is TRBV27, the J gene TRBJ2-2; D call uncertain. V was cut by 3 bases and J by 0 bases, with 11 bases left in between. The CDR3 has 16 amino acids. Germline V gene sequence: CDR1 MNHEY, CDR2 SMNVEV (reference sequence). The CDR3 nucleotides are TGTGCCAGCAGTTTGGGCAGGTCCACGAACACCGGGGAGCTGTTTTTT. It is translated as CASSLGRSTNTGELFF.

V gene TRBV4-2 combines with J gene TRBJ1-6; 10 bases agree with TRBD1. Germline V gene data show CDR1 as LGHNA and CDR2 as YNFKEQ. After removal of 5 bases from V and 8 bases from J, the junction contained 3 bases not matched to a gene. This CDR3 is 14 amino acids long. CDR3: CASSLDRGHSPLHF. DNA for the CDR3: TGTGCCAGCAGCTTAGACAGGGGGCATTCACCCCTCCACTTT.

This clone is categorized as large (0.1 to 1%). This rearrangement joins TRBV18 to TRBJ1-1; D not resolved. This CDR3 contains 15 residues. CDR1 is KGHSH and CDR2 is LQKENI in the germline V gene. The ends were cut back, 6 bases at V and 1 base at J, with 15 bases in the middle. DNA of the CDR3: TGTGCCAGCTCCCAAGGTGGGGTGGGGAACACTGAAGCTTTCTTT. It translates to CASSQGGVGNTEAFF. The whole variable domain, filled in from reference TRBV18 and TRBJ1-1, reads NAGVMQNPRHLVRRRGQEARLRCSPMKGHSHVYWYRQLPEEGLKFMVYLQKENIIDESGMPKERFSAEFPKEGPSILRIQQVVRGDSAAYFCASSQGGVGNTEAFFGQGTRLTVV.

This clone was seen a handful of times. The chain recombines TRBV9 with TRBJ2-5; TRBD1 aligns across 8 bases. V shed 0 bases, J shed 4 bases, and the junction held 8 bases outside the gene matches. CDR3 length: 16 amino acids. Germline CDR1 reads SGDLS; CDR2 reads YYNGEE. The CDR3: CASSVGTGNSGETQYF. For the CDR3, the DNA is TGTGCCAGCAGCGTAGGGACAGGGAACTCCGGAGAGACCCAGTACTTC. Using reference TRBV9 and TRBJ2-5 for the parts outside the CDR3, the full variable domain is DSGVTQTPKHLITATGQRVTLRCSPRSGDLSVYWYQQSLDQGLQFLIQYYNGEERAKGNILERFSAQQFPDLHSELNLSSLELGDSALYFCASSVGTGNSGETQYFGPGTRLLVL.

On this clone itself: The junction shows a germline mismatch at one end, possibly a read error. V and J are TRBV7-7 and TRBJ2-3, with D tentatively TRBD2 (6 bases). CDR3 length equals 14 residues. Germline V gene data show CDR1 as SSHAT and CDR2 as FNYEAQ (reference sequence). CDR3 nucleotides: TGTGCTAGCAGTGACCTAGCGAGGTCAGATACGCAGTATTTT. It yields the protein CASSDLARSDTQYF.

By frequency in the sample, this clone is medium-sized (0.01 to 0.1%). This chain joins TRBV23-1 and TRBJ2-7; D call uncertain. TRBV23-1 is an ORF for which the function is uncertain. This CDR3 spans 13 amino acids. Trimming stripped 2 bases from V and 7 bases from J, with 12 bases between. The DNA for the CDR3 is TGCGCCAGCAGTCAAGGGGTAGGGTGGGAGCAGTACTTC. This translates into CASSQGVGWEQYF.

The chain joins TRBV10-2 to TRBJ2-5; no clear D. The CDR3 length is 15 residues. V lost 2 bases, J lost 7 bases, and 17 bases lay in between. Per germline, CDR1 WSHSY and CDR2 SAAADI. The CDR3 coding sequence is TGCGCCAGCAGTGAGCAGTATACACAACCGGGGACCCAGTACTTC. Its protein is CASSEQYTQPGTQYF.

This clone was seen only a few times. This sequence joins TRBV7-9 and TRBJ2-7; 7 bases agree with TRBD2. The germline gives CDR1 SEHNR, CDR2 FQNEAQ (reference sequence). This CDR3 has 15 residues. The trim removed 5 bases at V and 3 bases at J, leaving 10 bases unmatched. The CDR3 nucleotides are TGTGCCAGCAGCAAGGGCCTAGCGGTGAACTACGAGCAGTACTTC. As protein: CASSKGLAVNYEQYF.

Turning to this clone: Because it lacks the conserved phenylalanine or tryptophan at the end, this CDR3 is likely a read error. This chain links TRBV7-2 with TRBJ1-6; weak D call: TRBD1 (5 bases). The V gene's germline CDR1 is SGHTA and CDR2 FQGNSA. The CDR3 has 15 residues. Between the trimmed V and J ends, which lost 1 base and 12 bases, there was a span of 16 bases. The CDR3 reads CASSLEASKTVPLHL. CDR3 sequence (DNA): TGTGCCAGCAGCTTAGAAGCTAGTAAGACAGTACCCCTCCACCTT.

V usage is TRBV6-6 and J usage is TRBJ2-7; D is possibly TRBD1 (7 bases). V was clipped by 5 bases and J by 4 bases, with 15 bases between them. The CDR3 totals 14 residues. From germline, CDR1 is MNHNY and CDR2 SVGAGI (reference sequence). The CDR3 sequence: CASSQGGPRYEQYF. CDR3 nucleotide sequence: TGTGCCAGCAGTCAGGGGGGCCCCCGGTACGAGCAGTACTTC.

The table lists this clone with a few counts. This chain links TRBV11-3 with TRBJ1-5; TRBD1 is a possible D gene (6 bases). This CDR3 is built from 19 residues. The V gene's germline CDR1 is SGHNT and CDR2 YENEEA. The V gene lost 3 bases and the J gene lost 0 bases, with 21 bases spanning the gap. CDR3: CASSFTKKAYRDSNQPQHF. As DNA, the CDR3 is TGTGCCAGCAGCTTTACTAAAAAAGCCTACAGGGATAGCAATCAGCCCCAGCATTTT.

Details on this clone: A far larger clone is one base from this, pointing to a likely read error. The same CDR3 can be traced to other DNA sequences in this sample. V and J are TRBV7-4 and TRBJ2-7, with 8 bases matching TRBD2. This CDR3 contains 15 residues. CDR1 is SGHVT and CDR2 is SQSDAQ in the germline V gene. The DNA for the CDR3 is TGTGCCAGCAGCCTAGCCGGGGGAGGCCTCGGGGGGGTCTACTTC. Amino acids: CASSLAGGGLGGVYF.

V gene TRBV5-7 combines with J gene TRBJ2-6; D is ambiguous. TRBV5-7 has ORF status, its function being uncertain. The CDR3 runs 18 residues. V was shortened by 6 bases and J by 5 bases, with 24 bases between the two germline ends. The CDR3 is CASIDLLALQSRANVLTF. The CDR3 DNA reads TGTGCCAGCATAGACCTTCTTGCGTTACAAAGTCGGGCCAACGTCCTGACTTTC.

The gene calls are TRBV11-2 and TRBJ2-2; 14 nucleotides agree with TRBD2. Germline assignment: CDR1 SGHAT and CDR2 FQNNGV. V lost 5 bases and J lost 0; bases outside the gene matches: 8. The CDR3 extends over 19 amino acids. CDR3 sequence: CASSRTSGGTYANTGELFF. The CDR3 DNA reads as TGTGCCAGCAGCCGGACTAGCGGGGGGACTTACGCGAACACCGGGGAGCTGTTTTTT. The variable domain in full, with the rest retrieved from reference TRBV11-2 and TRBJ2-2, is EAGVAQSPRYKIIEKRQSVAFWCNPISGHATLYWYQQILGQGPKLLIQFQNNGVVDDSQLPKDRFSAERLKGVDSTLKIQPAKLEDSAVYLCASSRTSGGTYANTGELFFGEGSRLTVL.

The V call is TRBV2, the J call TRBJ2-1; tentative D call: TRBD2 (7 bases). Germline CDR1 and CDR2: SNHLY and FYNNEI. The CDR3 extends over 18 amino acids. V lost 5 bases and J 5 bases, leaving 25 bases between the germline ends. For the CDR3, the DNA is TGTGCCAGCAGTATGATCAGGGGAGGGATAGCGGATAACAATGAGCAGTTCTTC. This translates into CASSMIRGGIADNNEQFF.

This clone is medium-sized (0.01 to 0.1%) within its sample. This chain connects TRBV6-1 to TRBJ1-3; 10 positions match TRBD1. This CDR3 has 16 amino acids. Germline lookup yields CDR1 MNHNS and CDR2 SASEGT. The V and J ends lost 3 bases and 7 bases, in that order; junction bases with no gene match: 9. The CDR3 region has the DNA TGTGCCAGCAGTGACCGAGAGGGACAGGGGACGAACACCATATATTTT. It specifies CASSDREGQGTNTIYF.

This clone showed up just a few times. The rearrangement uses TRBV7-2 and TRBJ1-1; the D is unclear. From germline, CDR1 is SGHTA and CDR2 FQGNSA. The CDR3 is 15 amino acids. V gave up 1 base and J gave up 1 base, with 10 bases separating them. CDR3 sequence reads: CASSLDAGRNTEAFF. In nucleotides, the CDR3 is TGTGCCAGCAGCTTAGACGCGGGGAGGAACACTGAAGCTTTCTTT.

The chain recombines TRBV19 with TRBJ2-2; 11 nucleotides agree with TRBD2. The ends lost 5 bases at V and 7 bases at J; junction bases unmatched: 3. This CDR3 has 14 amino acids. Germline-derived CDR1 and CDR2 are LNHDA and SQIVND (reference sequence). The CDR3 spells CASSFGLAGGELFF. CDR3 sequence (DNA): TGTGCCAGTAGTTTTGGACTAGCGGGCGGGGAGCTGTTTTTT. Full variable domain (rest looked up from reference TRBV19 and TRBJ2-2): DGGITQSPKYLFRKEGQNVTLSCEQNLNHDAMYWYRQDPGQGLRLIYYSQIVNDFQKGDIAEGYSVSREKKESFPLTVTSAQKNPTAFYLCASSFGLAGGELFFGEGSRLTVL.

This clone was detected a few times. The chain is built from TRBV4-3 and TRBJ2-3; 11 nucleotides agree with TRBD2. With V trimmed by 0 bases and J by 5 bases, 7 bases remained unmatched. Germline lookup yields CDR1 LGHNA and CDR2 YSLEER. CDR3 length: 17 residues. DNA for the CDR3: TGCGCCAGCAGCCAAGAACTAGCGGGGGCGGTGGGAGATACGCAGTATTTT. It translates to CASSQELAGAVGDTQYF.

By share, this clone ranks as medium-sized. The CDR3 nucleotides read TGTGCCAGCAGTTACCTAAACACCGGGGAGCTGTTTTTT. Its translation is CASSYLNTGELFF. This chain connects TRBV6-5 to TRBJ2-2; D call uncertain. This CDR3 is 13 amino acids long. The V end was cut by 2 bases, the J end by 2 bases, with 3 bases between. Germline V gene lookup returns CDR1 MNHEY and CDR2 SVGAGI.

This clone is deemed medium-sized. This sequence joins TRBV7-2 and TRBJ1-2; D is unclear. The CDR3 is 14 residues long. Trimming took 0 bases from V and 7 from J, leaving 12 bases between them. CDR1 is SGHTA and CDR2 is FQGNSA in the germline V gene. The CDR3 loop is CASSLARQMGGYTF. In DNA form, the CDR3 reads TGTGCCAGCAGCTTAGCTAGGCAGATGGGTGGCTACACCTTC.

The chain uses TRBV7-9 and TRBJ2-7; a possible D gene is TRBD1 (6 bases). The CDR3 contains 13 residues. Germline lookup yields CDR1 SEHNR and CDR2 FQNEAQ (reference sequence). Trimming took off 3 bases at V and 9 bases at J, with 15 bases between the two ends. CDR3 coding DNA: TGTGCCAGCAGCTTCAACAGGGATCTTATGCAGTACTTC. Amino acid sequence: CASSFNRDLMQYF.

The DNA of the CDR3 is TGTGCCAGCAGCCCACAAGCTGCGGGACTAGCGGGGGGCCAAGAGACCCAGTACTTC. It encodes CASSPQAAGLAGGQETQYF. The chain is built from TRBV7-4 and TRBJ2-5; TRBD2 matches 15 bases. The CDR3 sequence is 19 residues long. J lost 1 base, V lost 5 bases, and 11 bases had no gene match. Germline V CDR1 and CDR2: SGHVT, SQSDAQ.

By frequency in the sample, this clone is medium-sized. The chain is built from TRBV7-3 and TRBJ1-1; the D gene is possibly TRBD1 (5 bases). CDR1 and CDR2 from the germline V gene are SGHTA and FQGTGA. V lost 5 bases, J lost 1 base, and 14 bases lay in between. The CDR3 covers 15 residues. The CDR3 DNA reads TGTGCCAGCAGCCTCCTGGGACTCCCGAACACTGAAGCTTTCTTT. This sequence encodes CASSLLGLPNTEAFF.

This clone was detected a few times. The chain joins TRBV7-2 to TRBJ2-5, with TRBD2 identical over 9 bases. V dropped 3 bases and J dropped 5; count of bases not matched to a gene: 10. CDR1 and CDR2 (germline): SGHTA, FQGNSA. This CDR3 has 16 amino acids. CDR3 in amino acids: CASSFLAGRVVETQYF. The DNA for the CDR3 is TGTGCCAGCAGCTTCCTAGCGGGGAGGGTAGTCGAGACCCAGTACTTC. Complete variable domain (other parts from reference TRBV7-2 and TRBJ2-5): GAGVSQSPSNKVTEKGKDVELRCDPISGHTALYWYRQSLGQGLEFLIYFQGNSAPDKSGLPSDRFSAERTGGSVSTLTIQRTQQEDSAVYLCASSFLAGRVVETQYFGPGTRLLVL.